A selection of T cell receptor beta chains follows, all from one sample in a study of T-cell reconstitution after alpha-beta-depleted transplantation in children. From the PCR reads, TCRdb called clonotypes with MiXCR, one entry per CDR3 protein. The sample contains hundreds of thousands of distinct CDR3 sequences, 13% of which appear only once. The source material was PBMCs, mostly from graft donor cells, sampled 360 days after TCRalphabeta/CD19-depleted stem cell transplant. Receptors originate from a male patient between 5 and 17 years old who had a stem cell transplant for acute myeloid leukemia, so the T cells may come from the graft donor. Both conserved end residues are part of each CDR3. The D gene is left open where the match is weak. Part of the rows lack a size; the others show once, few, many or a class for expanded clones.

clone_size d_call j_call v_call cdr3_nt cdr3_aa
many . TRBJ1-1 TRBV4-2 TGTGCCAGCAGCCAGCCCAGACACTACACTGAAGCTTTCTTT CASSQPRHYTEAFF
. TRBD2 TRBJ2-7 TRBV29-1 TGCAGCGTTGTGATAGCGGGAGTCTACGAGCAGTACTTC CSVVIAGVYEQYF
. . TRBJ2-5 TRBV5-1 TGCGCCAGCAGCTTGGTTCTAACGGGGCCGGGAGAGACCCAGTACTTC CASSLVLTGPGETQYF
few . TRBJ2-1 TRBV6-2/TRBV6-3 TGTGCCAGCACCTCCCTCAATGAGCAGTTCTTC CASTSLNEQFF
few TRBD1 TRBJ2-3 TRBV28 TGTGCCAGCAGTTTAGACAGGGGTGTGGGAGATACGCAGTATTTT CASSLDRGVGDTQYF
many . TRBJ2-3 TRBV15 TGTGCCACCAGCAGAGATAAGCGGAGCACAGATACGCAGTATTTT CATSRDKRSTDTQYF
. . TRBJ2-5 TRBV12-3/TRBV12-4 TGTGCCAGCAGTAACAGCCGCCAGTACTTC CASSNSRQYF
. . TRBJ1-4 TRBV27 TGTGCCAGCAAGTTACCGGGGGCAGCTAATGAAAAACTGTTTTTT CASKLPGAANEKLFF
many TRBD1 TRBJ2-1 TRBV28 TGTGCCAGCAGTAGCCGACAGGGAATAGCCTACAATGAGCAGTTCTTC CASSSRQGIAYNEQFF
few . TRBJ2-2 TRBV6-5 TGTGCCAGCAGTTACCCTAGGGAGGACACCGGGGAGCTGTTTTTT CASSYPREDTGELFF
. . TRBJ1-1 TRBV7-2 TGTGCCAGCAGCTTCAGCGGACTGGGGAACACTGAAGCTTTCTTT CASSFSGLGNTEAFF
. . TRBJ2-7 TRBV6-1 TGTGCCAGCGGGGATCGACTCCCATACGAGCAGTACTTC CASGDRLPYEQYF
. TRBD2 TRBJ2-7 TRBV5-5 TGTGCCAGCAGCTTTCCTGGGGGACTAGCGGGATTTTACGAGCAGTACTTC CASSFPGGLAGFYEQYF
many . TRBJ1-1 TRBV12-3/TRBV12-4 TGTGCCAGCTCGGACAGACTGAACACTGAAGCTTTCTTT CASSDRLNTEAFF
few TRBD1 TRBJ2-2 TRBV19 TGTGCCAGTAGTACCGGACAGGGGGCCGCGAACACCGGGGAGCTGTTTTTT CASSTGQGAANTGELFF
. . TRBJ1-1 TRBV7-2 TGTGCCAGCAGCTTAGAGACAGCAAACACTGAAGCTTTCTTT CASSLETANTEAFF
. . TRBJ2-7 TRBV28 TGTGCCAGCAGCACCACCCTAGTTGCCTACGAGCAGTACTTC CASSTTLVAYEQYF
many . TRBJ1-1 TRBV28 TGTGCCAGCAGTCCCCCACAGGGTGGCGGGGACACTGAAGCTTTCTTT CASSPPQGGGDTEAFF
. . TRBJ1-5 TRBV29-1 TGCAGCGTTCGGGGGGCGGGTCAGCCCCAGCATTTT CSVRGAGQPQHF
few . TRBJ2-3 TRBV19 TGTGCCAGTAGTATAGATTCTCTGGCGGCCAGCACAGATACGCAGTATTTT CASSIDSLAASTDTQYF
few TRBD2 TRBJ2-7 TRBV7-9 TGTGCCAGCAGCTCCTGGACTAGCGGGCCCCCCTACGAGCAGTACTTC CASSSWTSGPPYEQYF
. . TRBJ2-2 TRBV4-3 TGCGCCAGCAGCCAAGGAGCGCGAGGCACCGGGGAGCTGTTTTTT CASSQGARGTGELFF
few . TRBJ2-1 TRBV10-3 TGTGCCATCAGTGAGCCCGGACAAGGAGTGAATGAGCAGTTCTTC CAISEPGQGVNEQFF
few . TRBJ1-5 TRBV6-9 TGTGCCAGCTGGGGGGATCAGCCCCAGCATTTT CASWGDQPQHF
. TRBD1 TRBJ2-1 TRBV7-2 TGTGCCAGCAGCTCAACACCAGGGGGCTGGAATGAGCAGTTCTTC CASSSTPGGWNEQFF
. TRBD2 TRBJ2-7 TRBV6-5 TGTGCCAGCAGTTTCATAGGACTAGCGGCCTACGAGCAGTACTTC CASSFIGLAAYEQYF
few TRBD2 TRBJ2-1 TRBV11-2 TGTGCCAGCAGCGGGACGAGGACTAGCGGGAGTGATGAGCAGTTCTTC CASSGTRTSGSDEQFF